The following is a T cell receptor (beta chain) sequence with its context. V lost 5 bases to trimming and J lost 1 base; unmatched junction nucleotides: 10. The CDR3 covers 18 residues. Per the germline V gene, CDR1 is SGHVS and CDR2 is FQNEAQ. Profiled with immunoSEQ multiplex PCR; TCRdb holds only in-frame clones, not every one. The table lists 200,000 to 300,000 clones, about 90% of them singletons. This sample was included in a study of cytomegalovirus exposure and HLA in healthy donors. This clonotype was obtained from a man aged 18 to 29 in good health and CMV-seropositive. V gene TRBV7-8 combines with J gene TRBJ2-2, with 10 bases identical to TRBD2. Sequenced sample: PBMCs. This CDR3 is CASSALAGVSRNTGELFF. CDR3 nucleotide sequence: TGTGCCAGCAGCGCCCTAGCGGGAGTTTCCAGGAACACCGGGGAGCTGTTTTTT.